This TCR beta chain derives from a study of early T cells in non-severe SARS-CoV-2 infection. Study-level information: With bulk RNA from unsorted whole blood as input, sequencing yielded unpaired chains.

Study-wide results and caveats: VDJdb matching skewed toward anti-spike CD8 responses, missing private and CD4 specificities.

Individual cDNA molecules were tagged with unique molecular identifiers, the study reported. TCRdb re-called the 5' RACE reads through MiXCR, storing one row per CDR3 protein. The data show about 70,000 distinct CDR3 sequences, roughly 15% seen once. This clonotype was detected ten times or more. Its antigen remains unknown. The V and J ends lost 0 bases and 0 bases respectively, with 10 bases between them. Germline V CDR1 and CDR2: MNHNS, SASEGT. This CDR3 has 16 amino acids. The chain couples TRBV6-1 to TRBJ2-3; D is uncertain. The TCR was taken from an adult who was a healthcare worker with PCR-confirmed SARS-CoV-2 infection or an uninfected control (not recorded which). The source material was whole blood, sampled at baseline. The CDR3 DNA follows: TGTGCCAGCAGTGAAGCTCCGCGTTCTAGCACAGATACGCAGTATTTT. Amino acid sequence: CASSEAPRSSTDTQYF.